The clone carrying this T cell receptor beta chain appeared once. With 6 bases clipped from V and 4 bases from J, the junction kept 17 bases outside the gene matches. The germline V gene encodes CDR1 LNHDA and CDR2 SQIVND (reference sequence). The CDR3 is made up of 17 amino acids. This sample is part of a study of shared clonotypes between healthy human individuals. Original handling: Junction-only sequences without quality scores were provided by ImmunoSEQ, so filtering was different. Some clones are missing from TCRdb's copy, which holds only in-frame ones; the method was immunoSEQ multiplex PCR. From that table come the V and J calls and clone size; the DNA was used to work out D and trimming. The sample lists fewer than 1.6 million clones; about 98.5% were seen once.

V is TRBV19 and J is TRBJ1-1; TRBD1 matches 7 bases. The source of this sequence is a man aged 30 to 45 in good health. Sequencing input: naive CD4+ T cells sorted from blood. The subset is: CD45RA+ positively selected. In DNA form, the CDR3 reads TGTGCCAGTAGGGGCCCTTCATGGCAGGGGGTCGGCACTGAAGCTTTCTTT. Translated: CASRGPSWQGVGTEAFF.